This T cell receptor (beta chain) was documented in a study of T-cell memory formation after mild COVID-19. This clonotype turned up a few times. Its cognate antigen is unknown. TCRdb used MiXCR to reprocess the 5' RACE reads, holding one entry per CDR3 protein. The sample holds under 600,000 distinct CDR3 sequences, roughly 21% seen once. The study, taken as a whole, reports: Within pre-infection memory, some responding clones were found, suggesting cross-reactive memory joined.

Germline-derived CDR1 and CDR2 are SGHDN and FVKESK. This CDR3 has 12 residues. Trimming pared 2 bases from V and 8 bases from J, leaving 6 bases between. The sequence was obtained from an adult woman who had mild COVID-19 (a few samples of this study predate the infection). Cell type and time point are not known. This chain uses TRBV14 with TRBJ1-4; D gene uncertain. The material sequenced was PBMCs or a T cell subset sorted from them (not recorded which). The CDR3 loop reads CASSQQFEKLFF. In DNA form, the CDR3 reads TGTGCCAGCAGCCAACAGTTCGAAAAACTGTTTTTT. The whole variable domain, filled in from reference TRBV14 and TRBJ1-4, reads EAGVTQFPSHSVIEKGQTVTLRCDPISGHDNLYWYRRVMGKEIKFLLHFVKESKQDESGMPNNRFLAERTGGTYSTLKVQPAELEDSGVYFCASSQQFEKLFFGSGTQLSVL.